This T cell receptor beta chain was profiled in a study of cytomegalovirus exposure and HLA in healthy donors. Primers for the PCR totalled 60 Vbeta and 13 Jbeta. Sequencing was performed with immunoSEQ multiplex PCR; in TCRdb, only in-frame clones are kept and a portion is missing. The data show roughly 300,000 clones, about nine tenths seen once. Points on this clone: No antigen is known for it.

Study-wide results and caveats: In an earlier analysis, productive rearrangement rates for most beta V segments clustered near 87% or 30%. Later, an analysis showed that TCR beta chains associated with HLA were more clonally expanded than others that were equally common. TCR beta V- and J-gene trimming was later associated with a missense DCLRE1C variant. Later findings reportedly placed an Asian-associated ancestry cluster below the approximately 670-donor mean for N-insertions.

This TCR was recovered from a middle-aged man in good health and CMV-seropositive. Sequenced input: PBMCs.

The CDR3 protein is CASSAGIAATYEQYF. CDR3 nucleotides: TGTGCCAGCAGCGCGGGGATAGCGGCAACCTACGAGCAGTACTTC. The V gene is TRBV9, the J gene TRBJ2-7, with D perhaps TRBD2 (6 bases). V gave up 3 bases and J gave up 2 bases, with 15 bases separating them. CDR3 length: 15 amino acids. The germline V gene encodes CDR1 SGDLS and CDR2 YYNGEE.